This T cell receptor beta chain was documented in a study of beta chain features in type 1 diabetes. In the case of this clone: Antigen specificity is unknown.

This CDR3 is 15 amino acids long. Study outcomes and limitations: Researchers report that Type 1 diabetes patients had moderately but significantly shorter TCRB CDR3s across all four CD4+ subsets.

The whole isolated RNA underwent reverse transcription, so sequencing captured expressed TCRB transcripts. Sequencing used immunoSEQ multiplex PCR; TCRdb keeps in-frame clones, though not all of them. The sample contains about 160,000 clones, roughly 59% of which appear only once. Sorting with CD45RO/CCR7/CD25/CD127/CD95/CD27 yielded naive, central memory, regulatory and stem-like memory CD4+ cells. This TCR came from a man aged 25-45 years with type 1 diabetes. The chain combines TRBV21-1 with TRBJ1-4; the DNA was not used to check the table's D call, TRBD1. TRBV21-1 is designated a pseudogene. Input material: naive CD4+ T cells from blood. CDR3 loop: CASSTPGQGYEKLFF. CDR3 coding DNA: TGTGCCAGCAGCACCCCGGGACAGGGGTACGAAAAACTGTTTTTT.